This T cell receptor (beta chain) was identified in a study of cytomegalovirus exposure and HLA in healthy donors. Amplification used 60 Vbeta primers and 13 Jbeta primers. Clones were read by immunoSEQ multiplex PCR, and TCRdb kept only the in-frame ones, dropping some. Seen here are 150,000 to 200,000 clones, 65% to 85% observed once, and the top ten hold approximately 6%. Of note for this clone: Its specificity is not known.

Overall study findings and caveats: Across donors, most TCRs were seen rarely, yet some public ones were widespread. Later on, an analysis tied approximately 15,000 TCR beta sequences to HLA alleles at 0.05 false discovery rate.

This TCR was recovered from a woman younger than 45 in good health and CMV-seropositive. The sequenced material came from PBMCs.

The DNA of the CDR3 is TGTGCCAGCAGCTTACCGACTAGCGGGGCCACAGATACGCAGTATTTT. As protein: CASSLPTSGATDTQYF. This chain joins TRBV9 and TRBJ2-3; 11 positions agree with TRBD2. Germline V gives CDR1 SGDLS, CDR2 YYNGEE. V gave up 4 bases and J gave up 2 bases; unmatched junction bases: 6. The CDR3 is 16 residues long. Drawing the rest from reference TRBV9 and TRBJ2-3, the complete variable domain is DSGVTQTPKHLITATGQRVTLRCSPRSGDLSVYWYQQSLDQGLQFLIQYYNGEERAKGNILERFSAQQFPDLHSELNLSSLELGDSALYFCASSLPTSGATDTQYFGPGTRLTVL.